This record concerns one T cell receptor beta chain sequence. Methods used by the authors: Reference gene primer amplification in the assay estimated nucleated cell counts. The data were produced by immunoSEQ multiplex PCR, yet TCRdb's version contains in-frame clones alone and is incomplete. V, J and clone size derive from that table, while D and trimming were established from the DNA sequence. The sample shows approximately 180,000 clones, about 75% of them seen only once. This entry comes from a study of blood T cell repertoires in COVID-19. The CDR3 is 14 residues long. Germline trimming cut 0 bases from V and 10 bases from J; bases unmatched to any gene: 7. Germline CDR1 LGHDT, CDR2 YNNKEL (reference sequence).

The V call is TRBV3-1 (or the pseudogene TRBV3-2), the J call TRBJ2-7, with TRBD2 matching over 9 bases. The TCR originated in an older woman with acute or convalescent COVID-19. Sequenced: peripheral blood. This chain's CDR3 is CASSQDVGGREQYF. For the CDR3, the DNA is TGTGCCAGCAGCCAAGACGTCGGCGGGAGGGAACAGTACTTC.